The clone carrying this TCR beta chain appeared a few times. Antigen unknown. The data originate from a study of PD-L1 blockade in urothelial cancer. Study background: Individuals in the cohort had been given 0 to 3 earlier chemotherapy regimens. The median number of T cells present in blood samples was roughly 140,000. Study observations and caveats: Better progression-free and overall survival followed lower pretreatment blood clonality.

Between the trimmed V and J ends, which lost 1 base and 11 bases, there was a span of 9 bases. Germline CDR1 SEHNR, CDR2 FQNEAQ (reference sequence). The CDR3 extends over 13 amino acids. This table comes from immunoSEQ multiplex PCR, and its TCRdb copy is limited to in-frame clones, with some not included. The sample shows roughly 45,000 clones, about 83% of them seen only once. Noted time point: peripheral blood 6 weeks after treatment start. The source material was PBMCs, sampled around atezolizumab (anti-PD-L1) treatment. The chain carries TRBV7-9 and TRBJ1-6, with D tentatively TRBD1 (6 bases). This clonotype was obtained from a man in his 60s with urothelial cancer. Here the CDR3 reads CASSLDRDAPLHF. The CDR3, as DNA: TGTGCCAGCAGCTTAGACAGGGACGCACCCCTCCACTTT.